The text below deals with one TCR beta chain. Sequencing used immunoSEQ multiplex PCR; TCRdb keeps in-frame clones, though not all of them. This sample yields around 38,000 clones, of which around nine tenths are seen a single time; about 23% belongs to the top ten. These data come from a study of PD-L1 blockade in urothelial cancer. The overall study: T cell content in blood samples showed a median of about 150,000.

V lost 3 bases and J lost 5; bases outside the gene matches: 7. Germline assignment: CDR1 SGHRS and CDR2 YFSETQ. This CDR3 has 15 amino acids. Time point reported: peripheral blood 6 weeks after treatment start. Patients' urothelial carcinoma was locally advanced or metastatic. Each individual provided 1 to 8 samples (taken pretreatment and on-treatment). The rearrangement links TRBV5-1 to TRBJ2-3; 9 bases align to TRBD1. This receptor was obtained from a man aged 55 to 70 with urothelial cancer. Sequencing used PBMCs, obtained around atezolizumab (anti-PD-L1) treatment. CDR3 coding DNA: TGCGCCAGCAGCTCTCGGACAGGGGTGGGAGATACGCAGTATTTT. This gives the protein CASSSRTGVGDTQYF.